One sample yielded the 19 T cell receptor beta chains listed below, sequenced in a study of beta chain features in type 1 diabetes. Overall study results and limits: Significant though moderate, a shortening of TCRB CDR3s appeared in all four CD4+ subsets of Type 1 diabetes patients.

Their specific antigens are unknown. Reverse transcribing all isolated RNA meant expressed TCRB transcripts were sequenced. The table came from immunoSEQ multiplex PCR; TCRdb's copy has only in-frame clones and leaves some out. The sample has more than 300,000 clones, about a tenth seen once. Sequenced material: central memory CD4+ T cells from blood. These receptors came from a young man with type 1 diabetes.

This chain uses TRBV7-6 with TRBJ2-7; 10 bases match TRBD1. CDR3 length: 17 residues. J lost 5 bases, V lost 0 bases, and 10 bases had no gene match. Germline CDR1 is SGHVS and CDR2 is FNYEAQ. The CDR3 sequence: CASSLAGQGKRVHEQYF. CDR3 nucleotides: TGTGCCAGCAGCTTAGCGGGACAGGGGAAGCGGGTCCACGAGCAGTACTTC.

In its sample, this clone was seen a few times. This rearrangement joins TRBV7-9 to TRBJ1-1; possible D gene TRBD1, 6 bases. Germline V gene sequence: CDR1 SEHNR, CDR2 FQNEAQ (reference sequence). The CDR3 totals 13 residues. The ends were cut back, 6 bases at V and 5 bases at J, with 13 bases in the middle. CDR3 in amino acids: CASSQAGVTEAFF. CDR3 DNA sequence: TGTGCCAGCAGTCAAGCAGGGGTTACTGAAGCTTTCTTT.

This clone occurred a few times. V gene TRBV7-2 combines with J gene TRBJ2-1; maybe TRBD1 (5 bases). The CDR3 runs 16 residues. Germline CDR1 SGHTA, CDR2 FQGNSA. The V end lost 1 base, the J end lost 0 bases, and 10 bases lay between the germline ends. The CDR3 DNA reads TGTGCCAGCAGCTTAGGGGGCTACAGCTCCTACAATGAGCAGTTCTTC. Encoded protein: CASSLGGYSSYNEQFF.

This clone appeared a few times. This chain connects TRBV19 to TRBJ2-2; 8 positions agree with TRBD1. V gave up 4 bases and J gave up 0 bases; unmatched junction bases: 4. The CDR3 has 16 amino acids. CDR1 and CDR2 from the germline V gene are LNHDA and SQIVND (reference sequence). CDR3 sequence: CASSRTGLANTGELFF. CDR3 DNA sequence: TGTGCCAGTAGTAGGACAGGGCTCGCGAACACCGGGGAGCTGTTTTTT.

The chain recombines TRBV5-4 with TRBJ2-7; possible D gene TRBD1, 6 bases. The CDR3 runs to 12 residues. The germline V gene encodes CDR1 SGHNT and CDR2 YYREEE (reference sequence). The V end lost 5 bases, the J end lost 6 bases, and 12 bases lay between the germline ends. Written as DNA, the CDR3 is TGTGCCAGCAGAAACGACAGGTCCGAGCAGTACTTC. This translates into CASRNDRSEQYF.

There are many counts of this clone. The genes are TRBV7-9 and TRBJ1-2, with a weak D call TRBD1 (6 bases). The CDR3 length is 14 residues. Germline assignment: CDR1 SEHNR and CDR2 FQNEAQ (reference sequence). With 3 bases removed from V and 0 bases from J, the gap between germline ends came to 8 bases. CDR3 nucleotides: TGTGCCAGCAGCTTCGGACAGCCTAACTATGGCTACACCTTC. It translates to CASSFGQPNYGYTF. Using reference TRBV7-9 and TRBJ1-2 for the parts outside the CDR3, the full variable domain is DTGVSQNPRHKITKRGQNVTFRCDPISEHNRLYWYRQTLGQGPEFLTYFQNEAQLEKSRLLSDRFSAERPKGSFSTLEIQRTEQGDSAMYLCASSFGQPNYGYTFGSGTRLTVV.

In DNA form, the CDR3 reads TGTGCCAGCAGCGTAGATAGTTTCCCAGATACGCAGTATTTT. Amino acids: CASSVDSFPDTQYF. The V gene is TRBV9, the J gene TRBJ2-3; D unresolved. This CDR3 is 14 amino acids long. V was pared by 0 bases and J by 4 bases, with 9 bases between. Germline CDR1 and CDR2: SGDLS and YYNGEE.

This clone was seen more than once but under ten times. V and J are TRBV4-3 and TRBJ1-4; no clear D gene. Germline V CDR1 and CDR2: LGHNA, YSLEER. Trimming cost V 4 bases and J 7 bases, with 10 bases left between them. The CDR3 is 13 residues long. The CDR3 protein is CASSRGWTEKLFF. Written as DNA, the CDR3 is TGCGCCAGCAGCCGAGGGTGGACTGAAAAACTGTTTTTT.

The table lists this clone with a few counts. The chain is built from TRBV7-2 and TRBJ2-5; no clear D. The V gene's germline CDR1 is SGHTA and CDR2 FQGNSA. V was clipped by 1 base and J by 7 bases, with 10 bases between them. The CDR3 consists of 13 residues. The CDR3 sequence is CASSLEGLRTQYF. The CDR3 DNA reads TGTGCCAGCAGCTTAGAGGGCCTTCGGACCCAGTACTTC.

This sequence joins TRBV25-1 and TRBJ2-7; 8 bases match TRBD1. V gave up 9 bases and J gave up 4 bases; unmatched junction bases: 2. This CDR3 has 11 residues. In germline, CDR1 is MGHDK, CDR2 SYGVNS. CDR3 in amino acids: CASDRGYEQYF. CDR3 coding DNA: TGTGCCAGTGACAGGGGTTACGAGCAGTACTTC.

The chain employs TRBV21-1 and TRBJ2-1; the tabulated D call, TRBD2, remains unverified against the DNA. TRBV21-1 is labeled a pseudogene. The CDR3 runs to 16 residues. The CDR3, as DNA: TGTGCCAACTACCCGGGAGGGACGCCCAAAAACAATGAGCAGTTCTTC. This codes for CANYPGGTPKNNEQFF.

This clone was counted a few times. CDR3: CAWSPWDGEAFF. DNA for the CDR3: TGTGCCTGGAGCCCCTGGGACGGTGAAGCTTTCTTT. This chain connects TRBV30 to TRBJ1-1; D might be TRBD1 (5 bases). Trimming left V 3 bases short and J 7 bases short, with 12 bases between. The germline V gene encodes CDR1 GTSNPN and CDR2 SVGIG (reference sequence). The CDR3 runs 12 residues.

This clone has more than one count but fewer than ten. The V and J genes are TRBV14 and TRBJ1-2, with D unresolved. Germline CDR1 is SGHDN and CDR2 is FVKESK. The length of the CDR3 is 13 residues. V gave up 0 bases and J gave up 7 bases, with 9 bases separating them. The CDR3 here is CASSQDLGSGYTF. CDR3 bases: TGTGCCAGCAGCCAAGATCTCGGGAGTGGCTACACCTTC.

V gene TRBV27 combines with J gene TRBJ2-5; tentatively, D is TRBD1 or TRBD2 (5 bases each). Germline lookup yields CDR1 MNHEY and CDR2 SMNVEV (reference sequence). The CDR3 sequence is 14 residues long. V lost 6 bases to trimming and J lost 1 base, with 12 bases between them. DNA of the CDR3: TGTGCCAGCAGCCGGAGGCAGGGCCAAGAGACCCAGTACTTC. As protein: CASSRRQGQETQYF.

This clone was picked up many times. V gene TRBV6-5 combines with J gene TRBJ2-5; TRBD2 matches 16 bases. The CDR3 is 16 amino acids. Per the germline V gene, CDR1 is MNHEY and CDR2 is SVGAGI. Trimming cost V 2 bases and J 9 bases; bases outside gene matches: 6. CDR3 bases: TGTGCCAGCAGTTACAGGAGAGGGACTAGCGGGGGGGCCCAGTACTTC. Translation: CASSYRRGTSGGAQYF.

V is TRBV5-1 and J is TRBJ2-5; D unclear. The CDR3 totals 13 residues. The V end was cut by 4 bases, the J end by 4 bases, with 11 bases between. Germline CDR1 reads SGHRS; CDR2 reads YFSETQ. CDR3 in amino acids: CASSPRGRETQYF. In DNA form, the CDR3 reads TGCGCCAGCAGCCCCCGTGGTCGAGAGACCCAGTACTTC. Full variable domain (outside the CDR3, taken from reference TRBV5-1 and TRBJ2-5): KAGVTQTPRYLIKTRGQQVTLSCSPISGHRSVSWYQQTPGQGLQFLFEYFSETQRNKGNFPGRFSGRQFSNSRSEMNVSTLELGDSALYLCASSPRGRETQYFGPGTRLLVL.

The V call is TRBV7-2, the J call TRBJ2-7; D unresolved. The CDR3 is 12 residues long. Trimming removed 5 bases at V and 4 bases at J, with 9 bases between. CDR1 SGHTA and CDR2 FQGNSA come from the germline V gene. CDR3 sequence (DNA): TGTGCCAGCAGCAGGACCATTTACGAGCAGTACTTC. It codes for CASSRTIYEQYF.

With regard to this clone: This may come from a read error, since a much larger clone is one base off. V and J are TRBV25-1 and TRBJ1-2; 9 nucleotides line up with TRBD1. Germline CDR1 reads MGHDK; CDR2 reads SYGVNS. The length of the CDR3 is 14 residues. V trimming: 6 bases; J trimming: 0 bases; junction bases outside the gene matches: 2. The CDR3 bases are TGTGCCAGCAGGGGACAGGGCGCTAACTATGGCTACACCTTC. Its translation: CASRGQGANYGYTF.

This rearrangement joins TRBV2 to TRBJ1-1; TRBD1 is a possible D gene (5 bases). V was shortened by 8 bases and J by 7 bases, with 17 bases between the two germline ends. CDR3 size: 13 residues. Germline values: CDR1 SNHLY, CDR2 FYNNEI. The CDR3 nucleotides are TGTGCCAGCCGGGGCCCCACACAGAATGAAGCTTTCTTT. Translated, it gives CASRGPTQNEAFF.